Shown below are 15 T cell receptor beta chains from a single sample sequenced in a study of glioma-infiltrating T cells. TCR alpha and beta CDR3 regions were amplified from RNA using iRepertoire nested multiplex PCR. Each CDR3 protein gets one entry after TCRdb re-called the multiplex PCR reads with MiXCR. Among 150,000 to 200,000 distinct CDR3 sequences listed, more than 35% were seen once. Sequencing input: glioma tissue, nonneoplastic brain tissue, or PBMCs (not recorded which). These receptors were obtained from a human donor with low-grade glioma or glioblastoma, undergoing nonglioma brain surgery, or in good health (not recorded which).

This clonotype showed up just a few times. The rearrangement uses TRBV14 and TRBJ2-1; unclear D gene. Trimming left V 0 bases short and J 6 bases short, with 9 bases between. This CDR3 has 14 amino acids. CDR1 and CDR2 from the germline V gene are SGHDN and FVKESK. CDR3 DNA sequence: TGTGCCAGCAGCCAAGATACCCTAATCAATGAGCAGTTCTTC. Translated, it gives CASSQDTLINEQFF.

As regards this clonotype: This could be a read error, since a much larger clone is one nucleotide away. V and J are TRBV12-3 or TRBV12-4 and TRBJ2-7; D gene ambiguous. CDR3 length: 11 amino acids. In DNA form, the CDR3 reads TGTGCCTGCAGTCTGAGCGACGAGCAGTACTTC. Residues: CACSLSDEQYF.

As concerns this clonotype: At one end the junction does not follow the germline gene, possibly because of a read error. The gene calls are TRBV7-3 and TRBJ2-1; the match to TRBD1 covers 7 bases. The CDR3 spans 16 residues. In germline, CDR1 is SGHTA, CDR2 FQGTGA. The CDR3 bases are TGTGCCAGCAGCAATACAGGGGATTGGGCCTACAATGATCAGTTCTTC. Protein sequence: CASSNTGDWAYNDQFF. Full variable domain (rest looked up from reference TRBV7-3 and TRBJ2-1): GAGVSQTPSNKVTEKGKYVELRCDPISGHTALYWYRQSLGQGPEFLIYFQGTGAADDSGLPNDRFFAVRPEGSVSTLKIQRTERGDSAVYLCASSNTGDWAYNDQFFGPGTRLTVL.

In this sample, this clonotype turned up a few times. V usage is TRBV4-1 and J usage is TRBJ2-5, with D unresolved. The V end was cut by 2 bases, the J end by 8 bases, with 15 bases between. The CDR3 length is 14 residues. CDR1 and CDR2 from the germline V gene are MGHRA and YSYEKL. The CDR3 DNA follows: TGCGCCAGCAGCCAAACTTTCAGCTGGGATACCCAGTACTTC. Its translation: CASSQTFSWDTQYF.

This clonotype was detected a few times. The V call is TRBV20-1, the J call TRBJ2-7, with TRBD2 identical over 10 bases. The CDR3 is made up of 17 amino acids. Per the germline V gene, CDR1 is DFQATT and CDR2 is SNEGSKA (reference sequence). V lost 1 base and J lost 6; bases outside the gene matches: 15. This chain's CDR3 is CSARGEGASGSWGEQYF. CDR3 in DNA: TGCAGTGCTAGAGGCGAAGGGGCTAGCGGGAGTTGGGGCGAGCAGTACTTC.

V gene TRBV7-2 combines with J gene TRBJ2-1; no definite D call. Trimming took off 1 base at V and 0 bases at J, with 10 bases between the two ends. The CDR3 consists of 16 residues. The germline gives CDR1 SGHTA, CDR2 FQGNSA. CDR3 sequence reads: CASSLGGPGSYNEQFF. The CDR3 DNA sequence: TGTGCCAGCAGCTTAGGCGGCCCGGGCTCCTACAATGAGCAGTTCTTC.

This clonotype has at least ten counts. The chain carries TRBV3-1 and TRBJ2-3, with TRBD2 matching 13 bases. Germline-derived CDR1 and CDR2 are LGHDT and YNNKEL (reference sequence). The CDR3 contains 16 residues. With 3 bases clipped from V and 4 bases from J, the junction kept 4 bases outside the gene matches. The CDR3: CASSHRTSGSSDTQYF. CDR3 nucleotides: TGTGCCAGCAGCCACCGGACTAGCGGGAGTTCAGATACGCAGTATTTT.

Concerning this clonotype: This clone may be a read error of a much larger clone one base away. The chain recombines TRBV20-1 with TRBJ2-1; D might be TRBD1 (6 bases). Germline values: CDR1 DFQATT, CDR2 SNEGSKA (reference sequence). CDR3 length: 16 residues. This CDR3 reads CSARDFRGTLNNKQFF. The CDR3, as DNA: TGCAGTGCTAGAGATTTTCGAGGGACATTAAACAATAAGCAGTTCTTC.

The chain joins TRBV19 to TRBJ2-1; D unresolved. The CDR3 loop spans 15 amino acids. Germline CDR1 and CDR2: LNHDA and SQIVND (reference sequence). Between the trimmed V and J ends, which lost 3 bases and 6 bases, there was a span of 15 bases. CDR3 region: CASSMVVALSNEQFF. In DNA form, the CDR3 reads TGTGCCAGTAGTATGGTAGTTGCCCTCAGCAATGAGCAGTTCTTC.

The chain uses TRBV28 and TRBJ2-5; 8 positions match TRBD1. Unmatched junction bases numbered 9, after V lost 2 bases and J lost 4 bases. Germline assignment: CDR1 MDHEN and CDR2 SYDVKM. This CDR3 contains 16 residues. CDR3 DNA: TGTGCCAGCAGTTTAACGGGACAGGAGGACCGAGAGACCCAGTACTTC. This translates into CASSLTGQEDRETQYF.

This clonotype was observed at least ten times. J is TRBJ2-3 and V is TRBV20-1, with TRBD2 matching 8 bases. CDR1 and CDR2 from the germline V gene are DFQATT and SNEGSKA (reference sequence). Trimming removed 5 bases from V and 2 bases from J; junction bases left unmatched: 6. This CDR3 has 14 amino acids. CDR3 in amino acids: CSAATGLDTDTQYF. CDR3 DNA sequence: TGCAGTGCTGCCACGGGACTAGACACAGATACGCAGTATTTT.

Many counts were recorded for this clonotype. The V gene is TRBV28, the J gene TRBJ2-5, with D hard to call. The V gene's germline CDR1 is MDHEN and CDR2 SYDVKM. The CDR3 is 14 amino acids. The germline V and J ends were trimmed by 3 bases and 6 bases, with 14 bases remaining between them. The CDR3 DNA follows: TGTGCCAGCAGTTTGCCCGCCAGCAAGAAGACCCAGTACTTC. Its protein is CASSLPASKKTQYF.

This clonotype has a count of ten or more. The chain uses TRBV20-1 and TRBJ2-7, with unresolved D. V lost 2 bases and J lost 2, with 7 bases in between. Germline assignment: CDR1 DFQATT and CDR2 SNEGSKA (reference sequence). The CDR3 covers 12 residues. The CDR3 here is CSARQSTYEQYF. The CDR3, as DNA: TGCAGTGCTAGACAGAGTACCTACGAGCAGTACTTC.

CDR3 loop: CASSLTGLAAQPYNEQFF. The CDR3 coding sequence is TGTGCCAGCAGCCTCACCGGACTAGCGGCACAACCCTACAATGAGCAGTTCTTC. V is TRBV28 and J is TRBJ2-1, with 10 nucleotides matching TRBD2. CDR1 is MDHEN and CDR2 is SYDVKM in the germline V gene. The ends lost 6 bases at V and 2 bases at J; junction bases unmatched: 13. This CDR3 contains 18 residues. Full variable domain (rest looked up from reference TRBV28 and TRBJ2-1): DVKVTQSSRYLVKRTGEKVFLECVQDMDHENMFWYRQDPGLGLRLIYFSYDVKMKEKGDIPEGYSVSREKKERFSLILESASTNQTSMYLCASSLTGLAAQPYNEQFFGPGTRLTVL.

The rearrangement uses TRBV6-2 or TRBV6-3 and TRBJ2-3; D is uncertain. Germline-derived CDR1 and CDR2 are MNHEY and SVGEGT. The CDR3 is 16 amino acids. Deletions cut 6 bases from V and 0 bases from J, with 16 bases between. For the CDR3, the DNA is TGTGCCAGCAGCCCTCAGAGCCGCGGAAGCACAGATACGCAGTATTTT. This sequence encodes CASSPQSRGSTDTQYF.